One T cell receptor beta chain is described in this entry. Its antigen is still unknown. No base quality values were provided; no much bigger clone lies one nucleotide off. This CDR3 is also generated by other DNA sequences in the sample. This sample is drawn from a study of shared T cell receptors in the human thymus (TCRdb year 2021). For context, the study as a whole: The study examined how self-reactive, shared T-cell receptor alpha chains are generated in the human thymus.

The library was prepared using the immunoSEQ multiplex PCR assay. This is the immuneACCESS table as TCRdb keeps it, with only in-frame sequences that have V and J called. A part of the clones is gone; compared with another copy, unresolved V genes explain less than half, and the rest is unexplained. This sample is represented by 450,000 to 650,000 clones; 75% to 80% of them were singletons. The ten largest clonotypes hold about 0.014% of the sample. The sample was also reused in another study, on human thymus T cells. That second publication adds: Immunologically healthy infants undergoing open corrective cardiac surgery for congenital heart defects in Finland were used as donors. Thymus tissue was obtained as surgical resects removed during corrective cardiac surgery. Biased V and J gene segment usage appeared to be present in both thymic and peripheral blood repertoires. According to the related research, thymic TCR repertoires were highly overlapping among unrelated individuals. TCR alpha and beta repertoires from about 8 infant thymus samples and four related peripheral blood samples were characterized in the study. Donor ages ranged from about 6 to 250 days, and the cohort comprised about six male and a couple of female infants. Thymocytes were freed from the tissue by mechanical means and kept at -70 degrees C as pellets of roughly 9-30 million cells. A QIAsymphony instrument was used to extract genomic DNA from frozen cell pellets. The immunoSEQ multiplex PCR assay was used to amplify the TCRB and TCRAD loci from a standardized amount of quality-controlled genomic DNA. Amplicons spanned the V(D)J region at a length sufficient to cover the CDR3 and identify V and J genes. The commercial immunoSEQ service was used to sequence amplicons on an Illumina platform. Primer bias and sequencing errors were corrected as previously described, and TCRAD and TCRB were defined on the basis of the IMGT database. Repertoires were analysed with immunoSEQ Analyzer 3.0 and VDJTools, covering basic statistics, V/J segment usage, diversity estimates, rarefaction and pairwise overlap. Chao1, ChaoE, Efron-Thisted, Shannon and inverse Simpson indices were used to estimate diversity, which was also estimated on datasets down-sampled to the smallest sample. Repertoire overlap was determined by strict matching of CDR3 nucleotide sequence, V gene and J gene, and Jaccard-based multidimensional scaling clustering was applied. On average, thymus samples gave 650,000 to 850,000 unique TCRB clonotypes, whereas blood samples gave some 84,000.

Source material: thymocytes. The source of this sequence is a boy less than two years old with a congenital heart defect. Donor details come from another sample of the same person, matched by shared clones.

The CDR3 in this case is CASSWTGGSYEQYF. In nucleotides, the sequence is TGTGCCAGCAGCTGGACAGGGGGCTCCTACGAGCAGTACTTC. The V gene is TRBV27 and the J gene is TRBJ2-7, with TRBD1 matching 10 junction bases. The germline V and J ends show losses of 6 bases and 0 bases respectively, and no gene match explains 2 bases of the junction. From the cysteine through the phenylalanine, the CDR3 covers 14 amino acids. Only CDR3 DNA remains: 42 bases, in frame from the first base. The germline V gene (reference sequence) provides CDR1 MNHEY and CDR2 SMNVEV.